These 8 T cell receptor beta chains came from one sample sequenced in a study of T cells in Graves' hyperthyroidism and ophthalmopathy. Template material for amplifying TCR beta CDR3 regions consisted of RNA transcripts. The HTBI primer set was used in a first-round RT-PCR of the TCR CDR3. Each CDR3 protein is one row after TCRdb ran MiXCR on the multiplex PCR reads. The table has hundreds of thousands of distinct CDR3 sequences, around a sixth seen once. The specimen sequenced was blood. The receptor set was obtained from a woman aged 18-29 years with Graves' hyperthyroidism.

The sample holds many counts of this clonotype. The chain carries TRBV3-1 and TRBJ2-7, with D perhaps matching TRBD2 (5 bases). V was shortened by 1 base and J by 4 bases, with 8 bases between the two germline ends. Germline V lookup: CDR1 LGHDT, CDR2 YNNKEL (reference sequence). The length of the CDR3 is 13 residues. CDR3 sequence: CASSQGRGYEQYF. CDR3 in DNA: TGTGCCAGCAGCCAAGGGAGAGGGTACGAGCAGTACTTC.

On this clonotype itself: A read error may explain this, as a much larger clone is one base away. CDR3 region: CAGSVDRGYGYTF. CDR3 in DNA: TGTGCCGGCAGTGTCGACAGGGGCTATGGCTACACCTTC. This chain links TRBV6-1 with TRBJ1-2; TRBD1 matches 8 bases. CDR3 length: 13 residues. Looked up from germline, CDR1 is MNHNS and CDR2 is SASEGT.

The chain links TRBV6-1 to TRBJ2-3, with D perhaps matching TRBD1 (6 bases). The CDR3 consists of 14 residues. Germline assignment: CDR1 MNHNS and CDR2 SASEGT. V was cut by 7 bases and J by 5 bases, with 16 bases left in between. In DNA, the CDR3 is TGTGCCAGCAAGGCAGGGGTTCGGGGAGATACGCAGTATTTT. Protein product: CASKAGVRGDTQYF.

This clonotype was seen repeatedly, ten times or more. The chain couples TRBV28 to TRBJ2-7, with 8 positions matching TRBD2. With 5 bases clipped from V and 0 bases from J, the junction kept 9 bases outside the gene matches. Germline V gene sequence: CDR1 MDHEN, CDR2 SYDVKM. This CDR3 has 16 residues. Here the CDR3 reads CASSILIAGSSYEQYF. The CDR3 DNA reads TGTGCCAGCAGTATCCTCATAGCGGGGAGCTCCTACGAGCAGTACTTC.

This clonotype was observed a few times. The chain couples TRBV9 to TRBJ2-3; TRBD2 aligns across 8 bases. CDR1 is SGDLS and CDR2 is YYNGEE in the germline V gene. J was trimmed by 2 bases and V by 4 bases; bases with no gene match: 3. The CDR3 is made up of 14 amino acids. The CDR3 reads CASSRAGDTDTQYF. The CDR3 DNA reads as TGTGCCAGCAGCCGAGCGGGGGACACAGATACGCAGTATTTT.

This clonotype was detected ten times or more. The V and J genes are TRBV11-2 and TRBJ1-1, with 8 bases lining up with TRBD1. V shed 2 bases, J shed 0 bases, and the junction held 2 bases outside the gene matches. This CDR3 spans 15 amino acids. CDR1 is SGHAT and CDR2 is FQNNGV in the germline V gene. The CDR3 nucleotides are TGTGCCAGCAGCTTACAGGGGGCCTTGAACACTGAAGCTTTCTTT. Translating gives CASSLQGALNTEAFF.

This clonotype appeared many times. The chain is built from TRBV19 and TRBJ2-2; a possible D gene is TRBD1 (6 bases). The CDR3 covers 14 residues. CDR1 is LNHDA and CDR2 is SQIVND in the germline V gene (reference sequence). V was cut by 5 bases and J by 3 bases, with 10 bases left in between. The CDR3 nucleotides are TGTGCCAGTAGTGCGGACAGTTACACCGGGGAGCTGTTTTTT. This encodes CASSADSYTGELFF.

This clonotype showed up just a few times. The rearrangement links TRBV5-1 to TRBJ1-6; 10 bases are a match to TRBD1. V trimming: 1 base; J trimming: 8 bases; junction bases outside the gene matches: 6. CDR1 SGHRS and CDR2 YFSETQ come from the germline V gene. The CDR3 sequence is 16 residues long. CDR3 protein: CASSLIGGTGDSPLHF. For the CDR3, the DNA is TGCGCCAGCAGCTTGATAGGTGGGACAGGGGATTCACCCCTCCACTTT.